One and the same sample provided the 6 T cell receptor beta chains below, sequenced in a study of OX40 agonist ivuxolimab in advanced cancers. TCRdb's copy holds only in-frame clones and misses some; the assay was immunoSEQ multiplex PCR. The data show just over 90,000 clones, with 92% seen just once and roughly 3.5% held by the top ten. Sample: CD4+ or CD8+ T cells sorted from blood, taken in a trial of the OX40 agonist ivuxolimab. These receptors were collected from an adult with an advanced solid tumor such as melanoma, head and neck, liver or kidney cancer.

The V and J genes are TRBV6-4 and TRBJ1-1; D possibly corresponds to TRBD1 (5 bases). The V gene lost 4 bases and the J gene lost 5 bases, with 11 bases spanning the gap. Per the germline V gene, CDR1 is MRHNA and CDR2 is SNTAGT. The CDR3 consists of 13 residues. The CDR3 DNA follows: TGTGCCAGCAGTGCGGGGGGTGAAACTGAAGCTTTCTTT. Encoded protein: CASSAGGETEAFF.

The chain combines TRBV11-2 with TRBJ2-1, with TRBD2 matching 8 bases. Germline CDR1 SGHAT, CDR2 FQNNGV. CDR3 size: 14 residues. After removal of 10 bases from V and 8 bases from J, the junction contained 13 bases not matched to a gene. The DNA for the CDR3 is TGTGCCACCCTCTTGGGACTAGGAGGGGATGAGCAGTTCTTC. This codes for CATLLGLGGDEQFF.

About this clone: Sequence at one end of the junction differs from germline and may be a read error. Other DNA variants within this sample encode the same CDR3. This chain uses TRBV2 with TRBJ1-1; 10 bases fit TRBD1. CDR1 is SNHLY, CDR2 FYNNEI, per germline. CDR3 length equals 15 residues. CDR3 sequence (DNA): TGTGCCAGCAGTCTGACAGGGGGCGGGAACACTGAAGCATTCTTT. Protein: CASSLTGGGNTEAFF.

The chain recombines TRBV29-1 with TRBJ1-1; D remains ambiguous. There are 12 residues in the CDR3. The germline V gene encodes CDR1 SQVTM and CDR2 ANQGSEA. CDR3 residues: CSIGGWSTEAFF. CDR3 bases: TGCAGTATAGGAGGCTGGAGCACTGAAGCTTTCTTT.

The chain employs TRBV9 and TRBJ1-1, with 7 bases matching TRBD1. CDR3 length: 16 amino acids. Germline CDR1 SGDLS, CDR2 YYNGEE. The junction had 9 bases not matched to a gene; V was cut back by 4 bases and J by 0 bases. For the CDR3, the DNA is TGTGCCAGCAGCCCCGGGTCAGGGGGAATGAACACTGAAGCTTTCTTT. This encodes CASSPGSGGMNTEAFF.

CDR3 loop: CASSLSGRGSPLHF. In DNA, the CDR3 is TGTGCCAGCAGTTTATCGGGGAGGGGTTCACCCCTCCACTTT. The chain uses TRBV27 and TRBJ1-6; tentatively, D is TRBD1 (5 bases). CDR3 size: 14 residues. The ends were cut back, 0 bases at V and 9 bases at J, with 9 bases in the middle. CDR1 is MNHEY, CDR2 SMNVEV, per germline (reference sequence).